This entry lists 29 T cell receptor beta chains sequenced from one sample in a study of radiotherapy plus CTLA-4 blockade in lung cancer. Sequencing used immunoSEQ multiplex PCR; TCRdb keeps in-frame clones, though not all of them. The table lists more than 55,000 clones, 77% of them singletons, with 3.5% to 4% in the top ten. The sequences come from peripheral blood, collected from a patient treated with radiotherapy plus ipilimumab. These receptors all come from a human donor with non-small cell lung cancer who had a partial response to radiotherapy plus ipilimumab.

J is TRBJ2-3 and V is TRBV7-2; the D gene is possibly TRBD1 (5 bases). V was clipped by 5 bases and J by 2 bases, with 11 bases between them. The length of the CDR3 is 14 residues. Germline V gene data show CDR1 as SGHTA and CDR2 as FQGNSA. CDR3 bases: TGTGCCAGCAGCCAGGCAGGGTACACAGATACGCAGTATTTT. It yields the protein CASSQAGYTDTQYF. The whole variable domain, filled in from reference TRBV7-2 and TRBJ2-3, reads GAGVSQSPSNKVTEKGKDVELRCDPISGHTALYWYRQSLGQGLEFLIYFQGNSAPDKSGLPSDRFSAERTGGSVSTLTIQRTQQEDSAVYLCASSQAGYTDTQYFGPGTRLTVL.

The J gene is TRBJ2-7, the V gene TRBV9, with 9 bases that match TRBD2. After removal of 3 bases from V and 2 bases from J, the junction contained 9 bases not matched to a gene. This CDR3 has 16 amino acids. Germline CDR1 is SGDLS and CDR2 is YYNGEE. This CDR3 reads CASSAGLGGGAYEQYF. DNA for the CDR3: TGTGCCAGCAGCGCCGGCTTGGGCGGGGGGGCCTACGAGCAGTACTTC.

This clone was counted a few times. V is TRBV2 and J is TRBJ2-1; 10 bases fit TRBD2. Germline loops: CDR1 SNHLY, CDR2 FYNNEI. The trim removed 5 bases at V and 3 bases at J, leaving 4 bases unmatched. The CDR3 length is 15 residues. In DNA, the CDR3 is TGTGCCAGCAGTCAAGGACTAGCGGTCTACAATGAGCAGTTCTTC. This gives the protein CASSQGLAVYNEQFF.

The chain is built from TRBV5-1 and TRBJ2-1; TRBD2 matches 11 bases. Germline V gene data show CDR1 as SGHRS and CDR2 as YFSETQ. This CDR3 is built from 15 residues. The trim removed 5 bases at V and 6 bases at J, leaving 7 bases unmatched. CDR3 sequence: CASRPTSGGSNEQFF. The CDR3 DNA reads as TGCGCCAGCAGACCTACTAGCGGGGGTAGCAATGAGCAGTTCTTC.

V gene TRBV6-5 combines with J gene TRBJ1-1; D is ambiguous. With 7 bases removed from V and 6 bases from J, the gap between germline ends came to 15 bases. The V gene's germline CDR1 is MNHEY and CDR2 SVGAGI. The CDR3 extends over 13 amino acids. The CDR3 coding sequence is TGTGCCAGCACCACCCCGGGAAGGCCTGAAGCTTTCTTT. Its protein product is CASTTPGRPEAFF.

The V gene is TRBV4-1, the J gene TRBJ1-2; 9 positions agree with TRBD1. Germline assignment: CDR1 MGHRA and CDR2 YSYEKL. The V gene end was trimmed by 0 bases and the J gene end by 5 bases; junction bases not matched to a gene: 7. The CDR3 runs 16 residues. DNA for the CDR3: TGCGCCAGCAGCCAAGATCAACAGGGGGCGCAGTATGGCTACACCTTC. This translates into CASSQDQQGAQYGYTF.

The rearrangement links TRBV28 to TRBJ1-2; weak D call: TRBD1 (6 bases). The germline V and J ends were trimmed by 7 bases and 0 bases, with 12 bases remaining between them. From germline, CDR1 is MDHEN and CDR2 SYDVKM. This CDR3 spans 14 amino acids. The CDR3 spells CASNKPGANYGYTF. CDR3 DNA sequence: TGTGCCAGCAACAAACCAGGGGCTAACTATGGCTACACCTTC.

CDR3 coding DNA: TGCGCCAGCACTATGTCCGGGGTCTCTAATGAAAAACTGTTTTTT. Protein product: CASTMSGVSNEKLFF. The chain carries TRBV5-1 and TRBJ1-4; D remains ambiguous. V lost 6 bases and J 3 bases, leaving 15 bases between the germline ends. This CDR3 contains 15 residues. Germline loops: CDR1 SGHRS, CDR2 YFSETQ. Combining the CDR3 with reference TRBV5-1 and TRBJ1-4 gives the whole variable domain KAGVTQTPRYLIKTRGQQVTLSCSPISGHRSVSWYQQTPGQGLQFLFEYFSETQRNKGNFPGRFSGRQFSNSRSEMNVSTLELGDSALYLCASTMSGVSNEKLFFGSGTQLSVL.

The chain combines TRBV19 with TRBJ2-2; TRBD2 might be the D (6 bases). V was clipped by 9 bases and J by 6 bases, with 14 bases between them. CDR3 length: 13 residues. Germline CDR1 and CDR2: LNHDA and SQIVND (reference sequence). CDR3 nucleotides: TGTGCCAGCCGGGACTGGAATTCCGGGGAGCTGTTTTTT. This encodes CASRDWNSGELFF.

This chain joins TRBV6-5 and TRBJ2-5; D remains ambiguous. Germline values: CDR1 MNHEY, CDR2 SVGAGI. The ends were cut back, 5 bases at V and 13 bases at J, with 23 bases in the middle. The CDR3 length is 14 residues. CDR3 sequence (DNA): TGTGCCAGCAGTACGCCGACCCTCCCTCCCGAGCGGTACTTC. Protein: CASSTPTLPPERYF.

This clone was counted once. The rearrangement joins TRBV7-2 to TRBJ2-7; D is unclear. V lost 5 bases, J lost 1 base, and 12 bases lay in between. The CDR3 has 14 residues. The germline CDR1 and CDR2 sequences are SGHTA and FQGNSA. CDR3 coding DNA: TGTGCCAGCAGCCGTAACCTCGGGTCCTACGAGCAGTACTTC. Amino acids: CASSRNLGSYEQYF. Full variable domain (outside the CDR3, taken from reference TRBV7-2 and TRBJ2-7): GAGVSQSPSNKVTEKGKDVELRCDPISGHTALYWYRQSLGQGLEFLIYFQGNSAPDKSGLPSDRFSAERTGGSVSTLTIQRTQQEDSAVYLCASSRNLGSYEQYFGPGTRLTVT.

The genes are TRBV6-5 and TRBJ1-6, with TRBD1 matching 8 bases. Germline V gives CDR1 MNHEY, CDR2 SVGAGI. J lost 13 bases, V lost 10 bases, and 9 bases had no gene match. The CDR3 is 12 residues long. CDR3 sequence (DNA): TGTGCCACCGGAGACAGGGGTCGGCCCCTCCACTTT. Translation gives CATGDRGRPLHF.

The J gene is TRBJ2-7, the V gene TRBV15, with D uncertain. Trimming took 4 bases from V and 2 from J, leaving 9 bases between them. Germline V gives CDR1 LNHNV, CDR2 YYDKDF (reference sequence). CDR3 length: 13 amino acids. For the CDR3, the DNA is TGTGCCACCAGCAAACCTACAGCCTACGAGCAGTACTTC. Its translation: CATSKPTAYEQYF.

This sequence joins TRBV10-3 and TRBJ2-7; 7 positions agree with TRBD1. CDR1 and CDR2 (germline): ENHRY, SYGVKD. The CDR3 has 15 amino acids. Germline trimming cut 6 bases from V and 2 bases from J; bases unmatched to any gene: 10. CDR3 sequence (DNA): TGTGCCATCAGATCCACAGGGGCCGCCCCCTACGAGCAGTACTTC. This translates into CAIRSTGAAPYEQYF.

The chain recombines TRBV7-9 with TRBJ2-7; 9 nucleotides agree with TRBD1. CDR1 is SEHNR, CDR2 FQNEAQ, per germline (reference sequence). The ends lost 5 bases at V and 0 bases at J; junction bases unmatched: 8. The CDR3 is 16 residues long. DNA of the CDR3: TGTGCCAGCAGCCGACGACAGGGGGACCTCTCCTACGAGCAGTACTTC. It is translated as CASSRRQGDLSYEQYF.

This chain links TRBV11-3 with TRBJ2-3, with TRBD2 identical over 7 bases. V shed 1 base and J 2 bases; nucleotides not matched to a gene: 6. The CDR3 contains 16 residues. The V gene's germline CDR1 is SGHNT and CDR2 YENEEA. The CDR3 loop reads CASSLGGEGPTDTQYF. The CDR3 DNA sequence: TGTGCCAGCAGCTTAGGGGGGGAGGGACCCACAGATACGCAGTATTTT.

This rearrangement joins TRBV7-6 to TRBJ2-2; perhaps TRBD1 as D (5 bases). The CDR3 has 16 residues. Deletions cut 5 bases from V and 1 base from J, with 14 bases between. The germline V gene encodes CDR1 SGHVS and CDR2 FNYEAQ. CDR3 sequence reads: CASSSRTQKNTGELFF. CDR3 DNA sequence: TGTGCCAGCAGCAGTCGGACACAGAAGAACACCGGGGAGCTGTTTTTT.

The DNA of the CDR3 is TGTGCCAGCAGCCCGGGGGGGTGGCAAGAGACCCAGTACTTC. Amino acid sequence: CASSPGGWQETQYF. This rearrangement joins TRBV11-2 to TRBJ2-5; 8 nucleotides match TRBD2. Germline V gene lookup returns CDR1 SGHAT and CDR2 FQNNGV. The CDR3 covers 14 residues. The V gene end was trimmed by 5 bases and the J gene end by 2 bases; junction bases not matched to a gene: 4.

In its sample, this clone was seen a few times. CDR3 in amino acids: CASNLGGVGEQFF. CDR3 bases: TGTGCCAGCAACCTGGGAGGGGTGGGTGAGCAGTTCTTC. The V gene is TRBV2, the J gene TRBJ2-1; 7 positions match TRBD2. The CDR3 is made up of 13 amino acids. With 7 bases clipped from V and 9 bases from J, the junction kept 9 bases outside the gene matches. The germline CDR1 and CDR2 sequences are SNHLY and FYNNEI. The variable domain in full, completed from reference TRBV2 and TRBJ2-1, reads EPEVTQTPSHQVTQMGQEVILRCVPISNHLYFYWYRQILGQKVEFLVSFYNNEISEKSEIFDDQFSVERPDGSNFTLKIRSTKLEDSAMYFCASNLGGVGEQFFGPGTRLTVL.

The chain joins TRBV9 to TRBJ2-3; 11 bases are a match to TRBD2. CDR3 length: 16 amino acids. The junction had 6 bases not matched to a gene; V was cut back by 2 bases and J by 4 bases. CDR1 is SGDLS and CDR2 is YYNGEE in the germline V gene. The CDR3 bases are TGTGCCAGCAGCGTGATTAGCGGGGGGGCGGCAGATACGCAGTATTTT. This codes for CASSVISGGAADTQYF.

This chain connects TRBV4-1 to TRBJ2-1; possibly TRBD2 for D (7 bases). V lost 2 bases and J lost 8, with 19 bases in between. Per the germline V gene, CDR1 is MGHRA and CDR2 is YSYEKL. The CDR3 loop spans 16 amino acids. The CDR3 DNA is TGCGCCAGCAGCCAACTAAGGGGGGGGCCGCGGGATGAGCAGTTCTTC. It specifies CASSQLRGGPRDEQFF.

This rearrangement joins TRBV6-6 to TRBJ1-1, with TRBD1 matching 8 bases. This CDR3 comprises 15 residues. Germline V gene lookup returns CDR1 MNHNY and CDR2 SVGAGI (reference sequence). The V gene end was trimmed by 2 bases and the J gene end by 10 bases; junction bases not matched to a gene: 12. The CDR3 loop is CASSYPGQADLGAFF. The CDR3 DNA reads as TGTGCCAGCAGTTACCCGGGACAGGCAGATTTAGGAGCTTTCTTT.

The chain is built from TRBV29-1 and TRBJ1-2; TRBD1 aligns across 9 bases. Germline loops: CDR1 SQVTM, CDR2 ANQGSEA. The CDR3 has 13 amino acids. V shed 3 bases and J 8 bases; nucleotides not matched to a gene: 7. CDR3 region: CSVDQTGGYGYTF. As DNA, the CDR3 is TGCAGCGTTGACCAGACAGGGGGTTACGGCTACACCTTC.

This clone was counted only a few times. The CDR3 sequence: CASSLRQGKNSPLHF. In nucleotides, the CDR3 is TGTGCCAGCAGCTTACGACAGGGGAAGAATTCACCCCTCCACTTT. The chain has TRBV11-1 and TRBJ1-6, with TRBD1 identical over 8 bases. The V gene's germline CDR1 is SGHAT and CDR2 FQDESV (reference sequence). CDR3 length: 15 amino acids. The trim removed 2 bases at V and 7 bases at J, leaving 4 bases unmatched.

This clone appeared a few times. The V gene is TRBV7-3, the J gene TRBJ2-7, with D perhaps TRBD1 (6 bases). V was shortened by 5 bases and J by 1 base, with 15 bases between the two germline ends. From germline, CDR1 is SGHTA and CDR2 FQGTGA. The CDR3 has 15 residues. In DNA form, the CDR3 reads TGTGCCAGCAGCACCGGACAGCTGGGTTCCTACGAGCAGTACTTC. Translation gives CASSTGQLGSYEQYF.

This chain connects TRBV6-6 to TRBJ2-7; possibly TRBD1 for D (6 bases). Germline loops: CDR1 MNHNY, CDR2 SVGAGI (reference sequence). Trimming removed 8 bases from V and 3 bases from J, with 20 bases in between. The CDR3 has 15 residues. CDR3 in amino acids: CASGAIDRSDYEQYF. The CDR3 coding sequence is TGTGCCAGCGGAGCTATTGACAGGTCGGACTACGAGCAGTACTTC.

J is TRBJ2-3 and V is TRBV2, with D possibly being TRBD2 (5 bases). The germline V gene encodes CDR1 SNHLY and CDR2 FYNNEI. Between the trimmed V and J ends, which lost 1 base and 0 bases, there was a span of 17 bases. CDR3 size: 18 residues. The CDR3 bases are TGTGCCAGCAGTGAAGGGTTGAGACTATCCTCTAGCACAGATACGCAGTATTTT. Amino acid sequence: CASSEGLRLSSSTDTQYF.

The chain uses TRBV19 and TRBJ1-3; the D gene is possibly TRBD1 (6 bases). Germline CDR1 is LNHDA and CDR2 is SQIVND (reference sequence). The CDR3 runs to 15 residues. The V end was cut by 3 bases, the J end by 2 bases, with 11 bases between. The CDR3 DNA reads as TGTGCCAGTAGTATGCAGGGGTGGACTGGAAACACCATATATTTT. It encodes CASSMQGWTGNTIYF.

V usage is TRBV5-6 and J usage is TRBJ2-3; 7 nucleotides align to TRBD2. Germline assignment: CDR1 SGHDT and CDR2 YYEEEE. V shed 7 bases, J shed 2 bases, and the junction held 7 bases outside the gene matches. This CDR3 has 14 amino acids. For the CDR3, the DNA is TGTGCCAGCGGGGACTATAGGCTCACAGATACGCAGTATTTT. It is translated as CASGDYRLTDTQYF.